Below are 30 T cell receptor beta chains sequenced from a single sample in a study of shared clonotypes between healthy human individuals. Clones were read by immunoSEQ multiplex PCR, and TCRdb kept only the in-frame ones, dropping some. The sample includes some 2.4 million clones, more than 85% seen only once; the top ten take about 0.34%. Sequenced input: naive CD4+ T cells from PBMCs. The subset was: CD45RA+ positively selected. Every receptor here comes from a man between 18 and 29 years old in good health. Some clones in this sample may be carry-over from other donors' samples.

The chain carries TRBV6-1 and TRBJ2-1, with 7 bases aligning to TRBD2. CDR3 length equals 15 residues. The V and J ends lost 2 bases and 4 bases, in that order; junction bases with no gene match: 5. Germline CDR1 and CDR2: MNHNS and SASEGT. The CDR3, as DNA: TGTGCCAGCAGTGAAATGGCTAGCGGTTACAATGAGCAGTTCTTC. It yields the protein CASSEMASGYNEQFF.

The chain has TRBV6-5 and TRBJ1-1, with D unresolved. The CDR3 runs to 11 residues. Germline V CDR1 and CDR2: MNHEY, SVGAGI. Trimming took off 7 bases at V and 7 bases at J, with 10 bases between the two ends. The CDR3 is CASTSGLEAFF. The CDR3, as DNA: TGTGCCAGCACCTCCGGGCTTGAAGCTTTCTTT.

The chain has TRBV5-1 and TRBJ2-2; the D gene is possibly TRBD2 (6 bases). Germline CDR1 and CDR2: SGHRS and YFSETQ. Trimming shortened V by 4 bases and J by 4 bases, and 17 bases separated the two germline ends. The CDR3 loop spans 16 amino acids. In DNA form, the CDR3 reads TGCGCCAGCAGCCTTCCGTGGCAGGGAGGCACCGGGGAGCTGTTTTTT. Translated: CASSLPWQGGTGELFF.

The gene calls are TRBV19 and TRBJ1-4; D possibly corresponds to TRBD1 (5 bases). Germline loops: CDR1 LNHDA, CDR2 SQIVND (reference sequence). The CDR3 is 14 amino acids. Trimming left V 5 bases short and J 10 bases short, with 17 bases between. DNA of the CDR3: TGTGCCAGTAGTGCGGGGCCCCTCGGGGGAAAACTGTTTTTT. This translates into CASSAGPLGGKLFF.

CDR3 protein: CASPTPGLAGGANTGELFF. Here the CDR3 DNA reads TGTGCCAGCCCTACCCCAGGGCTAGCGGGTGGCGCGAACACCGGGGAGCTGTTTTTT. V and J are TRBV7-9 and TRBJ2-2; 8 positions match TRBD2. The CDR3 has 19 residues. Looked up from germline, CDR1 is SEHNR and CDR2 is FQNEAQ (reference sequence). Losses at the gene ends were 8 bases for V and 0 bases for J; bases not matched to a gene: 17.

This sequence joins TRBV28 and TRBJ2-7; D not resolved. Trimming took 4 bases from V and 8 from J, leaving 18 bases between them. The CDR3 loop spans 14 amino acids. Looked up from germline, CDR1 is MDHEN and CDR2 is SYDVKM. The CDR3 region has the DNA TGTGCCAGCAGTTATTTTGTTAAGTTACCCAAGCAGTACTTC. This gives the protein CASSYFVKLPKQYF.

V is TRBV7-9 and J is TRBJ1-2; D is undetermined. CDR3 length equals 14 residues. Germline V gene data show CDR1 as SEHNR and CDR2 as FQNEAQ (reference sequence). Trimming cost V 0 bases and J 6 bases, with 11 bases left between them. CDR3 sequence: CASSLAPGFDGYTF. CDR3 sequence (DNA): TGTGCCAGCAGCTTAGCGCCTGGGTTCGATGGCTACACCTTC.

The V call is TRBV6-1, the J call TRBJ2-5; D is perhaps TRBD2 (5 bases). V gave up 7 bases and J gave up 4 bases, with 13 bases separating them. Germline V lookup: CDR1 MNHNS, CDR2 SASEGT. The CDR3 covers 13 residues. CDR3 nucleotides: TGTGCCAGCAAACTAGGACTTGCAGAGACCCAGTACTTC. Translated: CASKLGLAETQYF.

The CDR3 sequence is CASSLRDSVQPQHF. The CDR3, as DNA: TGTGCCAGCAGCCTCCGGGACAGCGTCCAGCCCCAGCATTTT. The rearrangement links TRBV7-2 to TRBJ1-5; 7 nucleotides match TRBD1. Per germline, CDR1 SGHTA and CDR2 FQGNSA. This CDR3 is 14 amino acids long. After removal of 5 bases from V and 7 bases from J, the junction contained 8 bases not matched to a gene.

The chain combines TRBV6-5 with TRBJ1-1; D is unclear. Germline CDR1 is MNHEY and CDR2 is SVGAGI. The CDR3 is 15 amino acids. V was shortened by 2 bases and J by 6 bases, with 16 bases between the two germline ends. The CDR3 sequence is CASSYVEASSAEAFF. The CDR3 DNA follows: TGTGCCAGCAGTTACGTCGAGGCCTCCAGCGCTGAAGCTTTCTTT.

J is TRBJ2-5 and V is TRBV11-3; D may be TRBD2 (5 bases). Germline CDR1 SGHNT, CDR2 YENEEA. Trimming stripped 1 base from V and 3 bases from J, with 9 bases between. There are 14 residues in the CDR3. DNA of the CDR3: TGTGCCAGCAGCTTAGGCGGAGGAAAAGAGACCCAGTACTTC. Encoded protein: CASSLGGGKETQYF.

V gene TRBV2 combines with J gene TRBJ2-1; either TRBD1 or TRBD2 may fit D (6 bases each). The CDR3 is 13 amino acids. Germline V gene sequence: CDR1 SNHLY, CDR2 FYNNEI. Trimming took off 3 bases at V and 7 bases at J, with 10 bases between the two ends. The CDR3 bases are TGTGCCAGCAGTGATGAAGGGGGGAATGAGCAGTTCTTC. Translated: CASSDEGGNEQFF.

The chain uses TRBV11-2 and TRBJ2-3; tentatively, D is TRBD2 (6 bases). Germline assignment: CDR1 SGHAT and CDR2 FQNNGV. V was clipped by 1 base and J by 1 base, with 18 bases between them. The CDR3 sequence is 18 residues long. The CDR3 spells CASSLGTGGGARTDTQYF. CDR3 nucleotides: TGTGCCAGCAGCTTAGGGACTGGTGGCGGGGCTCGCACAGATACGCAGTATTTT.

The rearrangement joins TRBV19 to TRBJ2-1; D remains ambiguous. CDR3 length: 15 amino acids. CDR1 LNHDA and CDR2 SQIVND come from the germline V gene (reference sequence). Trimming removed 1 base from V and 6 bases from J, with 13 bases in between. CDR3 DNA: TGTGCCAGTAGTATAGCGGGTACTGTGGCCAATGAGCAGTTCTTC. Amino acid sequence: CASSIAGTVANEQFF.

The rearrangement links TRBV28 to TRBJ2-2; the match to TRBD1 covers 12 bases. V lost 8 bases to trimming and J lost 3 bases; unmatched junction nucleotides: 1. Germline V gene lookup returns CDR1 MDHEN and CDR2 SYDVKM. CDR3 size: 14 residues. CDR3 coding DNA: TGTGCCAGCTGGGACAGGGGGCACACCGGGGAGCTGTTTTTT. This encodes CASWDRGHTGELFF.

CDR3 bases: TGCGCCAGCAGCTTGACTCTGCGATGGGGGACCTACAATGAGCAGTTCTTC. This codes for CASSLTLRWGTYNEQFF. This rearrangement joins TRBV5-1 to TRBJ2-1; the D gene could be TRBD1 or TRBD2 (5 bases each). The CDR3 runs to 17 residues. Per germline, CDR1 SGHRS and CDR2 YFSETQ. Trimming left V 1 base short and J 2 bases short, with 16 bases between.

The rearrangement joins TRBV5-4 to TRBJ1-6, with D possibly being TRBD1 (5 bases). Germline-derived CDR1 and CDR2 are SGHNT and YYREEE (reference sequence). This CDR3 region has 16 residues. Trimming cost V 6 bases and J 7 bases, with 20 bases left between them. CDR3 amino acids: CASKSTLGRLNSPLHF. CDR3 bases: TGTGCCAGCAAAAGCACTCTGGGACGGTTAAATTCACCCCTCCACTTT.

J is TRBJ1-1 and V is TRBV18, with D perhaps TRBD1 (6 bases). CDR3 length: 13 residues. V was clipped by 8 bases and J by 5 bases, with 15 bases between them. Germline V gene data show CDR1 as KGHSH and CDR2 as LQKENI. As DNA, the CDR3 is TGTGCCAGCCGATCAGGGGAGGGGACTGAAGCTTTCTTT. This sequence encodes CASRSGEGTEAFF.

J is TRBJ2-5 and V is TRBV4-1; 11 nucleotides line up with TRBD1. Germline V gene sequence: CDR1 MGHRA, CDR2 YSYEKL. The CDR3 has 15 residues. V dropped 3 bases and J dropped 7; count of bases not matched to a gene: 7. CDR3 nucleotide sequence: TGCGCCAGCAGCCATGCCGCCGGGACAGGGGGGACCCAGTACTTC. As protein: CASSHAAGTGGTQYF.

This chain links TRBV4-1 with TRBJ2-5; 7 positions match TRBD2. The CDR3 runs to 16 residues. Germline CDR1 reads MGHRA; CDR2 reads YSYEKL. Trimming at V came to 4 bases and at J to 2 bases, leaving 10 bases not matched to a gene. The CDR3 coding sequence is TGCGCCAGCAGCCCTCCGGGGGGAAGAATACAAGAGACCCAGTACTTC. It codes for CASSPPGGRIQETQYF.

The chain links TRBV5-1 to TRBJ1-6; D uncertain. The CDR3 runs 15 residues. Per the germline V gene, CDR1 is SGHRS and CDR2 is YFSETQ. V was trimmed by 0 bases and J by 5 bases, leaving 9 bases between them. The CDR3 sequence: CASSLGVPDNSPLHF. In nucleotides, the CDR3 is TGCGCCAGCAGCTTGGGGGTTCCAGATAATTCACCCCTCCACTTT.

V is TRBV30 and J is TRBJ1-2, with unresolved D. V lost 3 bases to trimming and J lost 6 bases, with 14 bases between them. Looked up from germline, CDR1 is GTSNPN and CDR2 is SVGIG (reference sequence). The length of the CDR3 is 13 residues. CDR3 in DNA: TGTGCCTGGAGGGACGATGGCCAACATGGCTACACCTTC. Translation: CAWRDDGQHGYTF.

This rearrangement joins TRBV2 to TRBJ2-1; 10 nucleotides match TRBD2. This CDR3 is built from 13 residues. CDR1 and CDR2 (germline): SNHLY, FYNNEI. The V and J ends lost 7 bases and 10 bases, in that order; junction bases with no gene match: 7. The chain's CDR3 is CASTASGSWEQFF. Written as DNA, the CDR3 is TGTGCCAGCACGGCTAGCGGGAGCTGGGAGCAGTTCTTC.

The chain combines TRBV27 with TRBJ2-5, with D possibly TRBD1 on 6 matching bases. The CDR3 runs 14 residues. The germline V gene has CDR1 MNHEY and CDR2 SMNVEV (reference sequence). The ends were cut back, 3 bases at V and 6 bases at J, with 14 bases in the middle. The CDR3 sequence: CASSFVQGVKTQYF. Written as DNA, the CDR3 is TGTGCCAGCAGTTTCGTACAGGGCGTGAAGACCCAGTACTTC.

The chain recombines TRBV9 with TRBJ2-3; 7 bases match TRBD1. The V gene's germline CDR1 is SGDLS and CDR2 YYNGEE. The CDR3 has 19 amino acids. Trimming took 4 bases from V and 2 from J; bases not matched to a gene: 19. The CDR3 loop is CASSSTLVTGVSTTDTQYF. CDR3 DNA: TGTGCCAGCAGCTCCACGCTGGTTACAGGGGTCTCCACCACAGATACGCAGTATTTT.

V is TRBV7-8 and J is TRBJ2-3; 7 bases align to TRBD1. Germline V lookup: CDR1 SGHVS, CDR2 FQNEAQ. The CDR3 covers 17 residues. V was pared by 1 base and J by 0 bases, with 7 bases of the junction left unmatched. CDR3: CASSLGNRGPSTDTQYF. DNA of the CDR3: TGTGCCAGCAGCTTAGGAAACAGGGGACCTAGCACAGATACGCAGTATTTT. Combining the CDR3 with reference TRBV7-8 and TRBJ2-3 gives the whole variable domain GAGVSQSPRYKVAKRGQDVALRCDPISGHVSLFWYQQALGQGPEFLTYFQNEAQLDKSGLPSDRFFAERPEGSVSTLKIQRTQQEDSAVYLCASSLGNRGPSTDTQYFGPGTRLTVL.

The chain recombines TRBV9 with TRBJ1-4; D might be TRBD1 (5 bases). Trimming left V 2 bases short and J 7 bases short, with 15 bases between. CDR1 and CDR2 (germline): SGDLS, YYNGEE. The CDR3 spans 15 residues. CDR3 amino acids: CASSVAGTAIEKLFF. CDR3 DNA sequence: TGTGCCAGCAGCGTTGCGGGGACCGCTATTGAAAAACTGTTTTTT.

The J gene is TRBJ1-2, the V gene TRBV7-6, with 7 bases fitting TRBD1. CDR1 and CDR2 from the germline V gene are SGHVS and FNYEAQ. The CDR3 runs to 15 residues. The trim removed 0 bases at V and 3 bases at J, leaving 4 bases unmatched. CDR3 nucleotides: TGTGCCAGCAGCTTAGCAGGGGGCGCGGACTATGGCTACACCTTC. It codes for CASSLAGGADYGYTF.

The J gene is TRBJ2-7, the V gene TRBV28; the match to TRBD1 covers 10 bases. The CDR3 covers 13 residues. J lost 12 bases, V lost 5 bases, and 10 bases had no gene match. In germline, CDR1 is MDHEN, CDR2 SYDVKM. The CDR3 bases are TGTGCCAGCAGTCTCGAGGACAGGGGGGATCGGTACTTC. Its protein is CASSLEDRGDRYF.

The chain joins TRBV6-1 to TRBJ1-4; D is perhaps TRBD1 (5 bases). CDR1 is MNHNS and CDR2 is SASEGT in the germline V gene. Trimming took 7 bases from V and 2 from J, leaving 14 bases between them. The length of the CDR3 is 15 residues. CDR3 nucleotides: TGTGCCAGCACAAGAATCGGGGGTACTAATGAAAAACTGTTTTTT. Its protein is CASTRIGGTNEKLFF.